One sample yielded the 10 T cell receptor beta chains listed below, sequenced in a study of T cells in Graves' hyperthyroidism and ophthalmopathy. From RNA transcripts, TCR beta CDR3 regions were amplified. HTBI primers drove first-round RT-PCR of the TCR CDR3. TCRdb used MiXCR to reprocess the multiplex PCR reads, holding one entry per CDR3 protein. The sample has fewer than 450,000 distinct CDR3 sequences, about 16% seen once; the top ten hold about 20%. What was sequenced was blood. The source is a woman aged 55-70 years with Graves' ophthalmopathy.

This sequence joins TRBV10-3 and TRBJ1-6; 9 bases line up with TRBD1. With V trimmed by 5 bases and J by 9 bases, 8 bases remained unmatched. The CDR3 is 15 amino acids. The V gene's germline CDR1 is ENHRY and CDR2 SYGVKD. The CDR3 nucleotides are TGTGCCATCAGTCCGACCTCGGGACAGGGTTCACCCCTCCACTTT. As protein: CAISPTSGQGSPLHF.

The chain joins TRBV19 to TRBJ2-5, with D maybe TRBD2 (5 bases). Trimming stripped 5 bases from V and 4 bases from J, with 17 bases between. This CDR3 is 15 amino acids long. Germline loops: CDR1 LNHDA, CDR2 SQIVND (reference sequence). The CDR3 nucleotides are TGTGCCAGTAGTTTCAGCGGTGCAGGTGGAGAGACCCAGTACTTC. Its translation: CASSFSGAGGETQYF.

This clonotype was counted at least ten times. The chain has TRBV16 and TRBJ2-5; D is possibly TRBD2 (6 bases). Germline CDR1 KGHSY, CDR2 FQNENV. The length of the CDR3 is 16 residues. Trimming removed 0 bases at V and 1 base at J, with 12 bases between. The CDR3 sequence is CASSQSRRGTQETQYF. The DNA of the CDR3 is TGTGCCAGCAGCCAATCTCGGAGGGGAACCCAAGAGACCCAGTACTTC.

This clonotype has at least ten counts. This sequence joins TRBV28 and TRBJ1-5; TRBD1 is a possible D gene (5 bases). In germline, CDR1 is MDHEN, CDR2 SYDVKM. V lost 5 bases and J lost 2, with 16 bases in between. The CDR3 covers 16 residues. The CDR3 region has the DNA TGTGCCAGCAGTAGAGGCAGGGCTACTGGCAATCAGCCCCAGCATTTT. It yields the protein CASSRGRATGNQPQHF. The full variable domain, in which reference TRBV28 and TRBJ1-5 provide the parts outside the CDR3, is DVKVTQSSRYLVKRTGEKVFLECVQDMDHENMFWYRQDPGLGLRLIYFSYDVKMKEKGDIPEGYSVSREKKERFSLILESASTNQTSMYLCASSRGRATGNQPQHFGDGTRLSIL.

This clonotype occurred many times. CDR3 nucleotides: TGTGCCAGTAGTCCACCGGGACAGGGGCTTAACACTGAAGCTTTCTTT. This encodes CASSPPGQGLNTEAFF. V is TRBV19 and J is TRBJ1-1, with 10 bases matching TRBD1. The V segment lost 5 bases and the J segment 2 bases; nucleotides outside the gene matches: 8. Germline V lookup: CDR1 LNHDA, CDR2 SQIVND (reference sequence). There are 16 residues in the CDR3.

This clonotype was observed many times. Here the CDR3 reads CAWSRGGSTYNEQFF. CDR3 in DNA: TGTGCCTGGAGTCGGGGGGGGTCAACCTACAATGAGCAGTTCTTC. The chain has TRBV30 and TRBJ2-1; 8 nucleotides line up with TRBD2. Germline trimming cut 2 bases from V and 2 bases from J; bases unmatched to any gene: 5. Germline CDR1 reads GTSNPN; CDR2 reads SVGIG (reference sequence). This CDR3 contains 15 residues. Full variable domain (remainder filled in from reference TRBV30 and TRBJ2-1): SQTIHQWPATLVQPVGSPLSLECTVEGTSNPNLYWYRQAAGRGLQLLFYSVGIGQISSEVPQNLSASRPQDRQFILSSKKLLLSDSGFYLCAWSRGGSTYNEQFFGPGTRLTVL.

In its sample, this clonotype was seen many times. This chain joins TRBV28 and TRBJ2-2; D may be TRBD1 or TRBD2 (5 bases each). CDR1 and CDR2 from the germline V gene are MDHEN and SYDVKM. The ends were cut back, 4 bases at V and 1 base at J, with 10 bases in the middle. This CDR3 is 15 amino acids long. This CDR3 is CASSWGTVNTGELFF. CDR3 bases: TGTGCCAGCAGTTGGGGGACGGTGAACACCGGGGAGCTGTTTTTT.

This clonotype was counted only a few times. The V call is TRBV20-1, the J call TRBJ2-1; 7 bases fit TRBD2. The CDR3 is 16 amino acids. V shed 0 bases and J 4 bases; nucleotides not matched to a gene: 9. In germline, CDR1 is DFQATT, CDR2 SNEGSKA (reference sequence). CDR3 nucleotide sequence: TGCAGTGCTAGAGATAAATCTAGCGGCTATTACAATGAGCAGTTCTTC. Translating it yields CSARDKSSGYYNEQFF.

The chain is built from TRBV27 and TRBJ2-7; the D gene is possibly TRBD2 (5 bases). The ends were cut back, 10 bases at V and 1 base at J, with 17 bases in the middle. The germline V gene has CDR1 MNHEY and CDR2 SMNVEV (reference sequence). This CDR3 region has 14 residues. As DNA, the CDR3 is TGTGCCACCCAGGTGGCTAGCAGATCCTACGAGCAGTACTTC. Its protein product is CATQVASRSYEQYF.

This clonotype was counted many times. The chain joins TRBV27 to TRBJ1-6; D is unresolved. CDR1 is MNHEY and CDR2 is SMNVEV in the germline V gene (reference sequence). CDR3 length: 14 amino acids. The V end lost 2 bases, the J end lost 4 bases, and 6 bases lay between the germline ends. The CDR3 coding sequence is TGTGCCAGCAGTTTAAGCGAATATAATTCACCCCTCCACTTT. Protein product: CASSLSEYNSPLHF.